The 25 T cell receptor beta chains in this list originate from one sample, sequenced in a study of cytomegalovirus exposure and HLA in healthy donors. 60 Vbeta and 13 Jbeta primers were used in PCR. Here immunoSEQ multiplex PCR was the method, and the copy in TCRdb shows in-frame clones only, minus some. This sample has roughly 200,000 clones; 70% occur once, and the top ten carry about 3%. The specimen sequenced was PBMCs. The receptors come from a man in his forties in good health and CMV-seropositive.

The rearrangement links TRBV5-1 to TRBJ1-3; no reliable D call. Trimming removed 3 bases at V and 0 bases at J, with 13 bases between. The CDR3 has 16 amino acids. Looked up from germline, CDR1 is SGHRS and CDR2 is YFSETQ. Here the CDR3 reads CASSSRHKPSGNTIYF. CDR3 DNA sequence: TGCGCCAGCAGCTCCCGACACAAACCCTCTGGAAACACCATATATTTT.

This clone has a handful of counts. This chain uses TRBV29-1 with TRBJ2-7, with D uncertain. The CDR3 covers 13 residues. V was shortened by 5 bases and J by 4 bases, with 15 bases between the two germline ends. Germline CDR1 reads SQVTM; CDR2 reads ANQGSEA. As DNA, the CDR3 is TGCAGCGTTCAGCTTAACAGAAAATACGAGCAGTACTTC. Translation gives CSVQLNRKYEQYF.

This chain links TRBV6-1 with TRBJ1-2, with TRBD1 matching over 8 bases. In germline, CDR1 is MNHNS, CDR2 SASEGT. There are 17 residues in the CDR3. V lost 2 bases, J lost 2 bases, and 10 bases stayed unmatched. In DNA, the CDR3 is TGTGCCAGCAGTGAATCGTCAGGGGGCGCACGCAACTATGGCTACACCTTC. This codes for CASSESSGGARNYGYTF.

The chain uses TRBV28 and TRBJ1-2; D perhaps matches TRBD1 (5 bases). This CDR3 has 12 amino acids. Germline V gene sequence: CDR1 MDHEN, CDR2 SYDVKM. V was trimmed by 6 bases and J by 7 bases, leaving 12 bases between them. The CDR3 here is CASRAAGSGYTF. As DNA, the CDR3 is TGTGCCAGCAGAGCTGCAGGGTCTGGCTACACCTTC.

The chain uses TRBV11-2 and TRBJ1-3; 8 bases agree with TRBD1. The CDR3 covers 15 residues. The V gene end was trimmed by 3 bases and the J gene end by 4 bases; junction bases not matched to a gene: 5. Germline V CDR1 and CDR2: SGHAT, FQNNGV. CDR3 coding DNA: TGTGCCAGCAGCTTCGACAGGGGTGGGGGAAACACCATATATTTT. Its protein product is CASSFDRGGGNTIYF.

This clone was counted a single time. The gene calls are TRBV4-1 and TRBJ1-1; a weak D match, TRBD1 (6 bases). V was pared by 4 bases and J by 0 bases, with 12 bases between. CDR1 MGHRA and CDR2 YSYEKL come from the germline V gene. CDR3 size: 15 residues. The CDR3 sequence: CASSPDRQMNTEAFF. In DNA, the CDR3 is TGCGCCAGCAGCCCGGACAGACAAATGAACACTGAAGCTTTCTTT.

The chain combines TRBV7-6 with TRBJ1-4; D might be TRBD1 (5 bases). CDR3 length: 15 amino acids. V lost 5 bases to trimming and J lost 4 bases, with 14 bases between them. Germline loops: CDR1 SGHVS, CDR2 FNYEAQ. CDR3 nucleotide sequence: TGTGCCAGCAGCCCCACGACAGCGAATAATGAAAAACTGTTTTTT. It translates to CASSPTTANNEKLFF. Together with reference TRBV7-6 and TRBJ1-4, the CDR3 gives the full variable domain: GAGVSQSPRYKVTKRGQDVALRCDPISGHVSLYWYRQALGQGPEFLTYFNYEAQQDKSGLPNDRFSAERPEGSISTLTIQRTEQRDSAMYRCASSPTTANNEKLFFGSGTQLSVL.

This clone was observed once. The rearrangement uses TRBV7-2 and TRBJ2-1; D might be TRBD1 (6 bases). The CDR3 has 12 residues. The V gene lost 4 bases and the J gene lost 11 bases, with 12 bases spanning the gap. From germline, CDR1 is SGHTA and CDR2 FQGNSA. CDR3 in DNA: TGTGCCAGCAGCTCGGGCAGGGGACAGCAGTTCTTC. Its protein is CASSSGRGQQFF.

This rearrangement joins TRBV4-1 to TRBJ2-5, with 10 bases that match TRBD2. CDR3 length equals 16 residues. The V segment lost 2 bases and the J segment 4 bases; nucleotides outside the gene matches: 7. Germline values: CDR1 MGHRA, CDR2 YSYEKL. CDR3 sequence (DNA): TGCGCCAGCAGCCAACCACTAGCGGGGAGGGCAGAGACCCAGTACTTC. This translates into CASSQPLAGRAETQYF.

This clone appeared many times. V and J are TRBV5-1 and TRBJ1-6, with D perhaps TRBD1 (5 bases). The CDR3 length is 15 residues. CDR1 is SGHRS, CDR2 YFSETQ, per germline. Trimming left V 0 bases short and J 10 bases short, with 14 bases between. This CDR3 reads CASSLGGAGGSPLHF. The CDR3 DNA is TGCGCCAGCAGCTTGGGTGGGGCCGGGGGATCACCCCTCCACTTT.

The chain joins TRBV2 to TRBJ2-5, with 7 bases fitting TRBD1. Germline CDR1 SNHLY, CDR2 FYNNEI. Trimming at V came to 4 bases and at J to 3 bases, leaving 2 bases not matched to a gene. There are 13 residues in the CDR3. CDR3 DNA: TGTGCCAGCAGTGCGGGACAGAAAGAGACCCAGTACTTC. This codes for CASSAGQKETQYF.

The rearrangement joins TRBV7-7 to TRBJ2-1, with a weak D call TRBD1 (5 bases). Germline CDR1 and CDR2: SSHAT and FNYEAQ (reference sequence). Trimming took off 1 base at V and 8 bases at J, with 12 bases between the two ends. There are 14 residues in the CDR3. The CDR3 region is CASSLEGSWDEQFF. The CDR3 DNA sequence: TGTGCCAGCAGCTTAGAGGGGTCCTGGGATGAGCAGTTCTTC.

The chain is built from TRBV6-5 and TRBJ1-2; the match to TRBD1 covers 10 bases. V dropped 5 bases and J dropped 8; count of bases not matched to a gene: 5. CDR3 length: 13 residues. Germline-derived CDR1 and CDR2 are MNHEY and SVGAGI. For the CDR3, the DNA is TGTGCCAGCAGTAAGGGACAGGGGTTAGGCTACACCTTC. Protein: CASSKGQGLGYTF.

The V call is TRBV4-1, the J call TRBJ1-1; 10 bases are a match to TRBD1. With V trimmed by 1 base and J by 11 bases, 13 bases remained unmatched. CDR3 length: 16 residues. The germline V gene has CDR1 MGHRA and CDR2 YSYEKL. CDR3 bases: TGCGCCAGCAGCCAAGGGTGGGGACAGGGGCTAACTGCGGCTTTCTTT. Its translation: CASSQGWGQGLTAAFF.

This clone was seen more than once but under ten times. V and J are TRBV4-1 and TRBJ1-1; TRBD1 matches at 9 bases. The CDR3 extends over 15 amino acids. The germline CDR1 and CDR2 sequences are MGHRA and YSYEKL. The V gene end was trimmed by 2 bases and the J gene end by 1 base; junction bases not matched to a gene: 2. The CDR3 nucleotides are TGCGCCAGCAGCCAACTGGACAGGGGGAACACTGAAGCTTTCTTT. Its protein is CASSQLDRGNTEAFF.

In DNA, the CDR3 is TGTGCCAGCAGCCGGGACAGGGGTGACACCATATATTTT. Translated, it gives CASSRDRGDTIYF. J is TRBJ1-3 and V is TRBV9, with 10 bases aligning to TRBD1. Germline trimming cut 4 bases from V and 8 bases from J; bases unmatched to any gene: 3. Germline V gene sequence: CDR1 SGDLS, CDR2 YYNGEE. The CDR3 covers 13 residues.

V is TRBV5-1 and J is TRBJ1-1; D is unresolved. The germline gives CDR1 SGHRS, CDR2 YFSETQ. The CDR3 loop spans 15 amino acids. Deletions cut 4 bases from V and 3 bases from J, with 16 bases between. CDR3 DNA: TGCGCCAGCAGCACCGATCTTAGATATCACACTGAAGCTTTCTTT. The encoded protein is CASSTDLRYHTEAFF.

The chain is built from TRBV7-9 and TRBJ1-4; TRBD1 aligns across 7 bases. In germline, CDR1 is SEHNR, CDR2 FQNEAQ (reference sequence). V dropped 1 base and J dropped 7; count of bases not matched to a gene: 6. CDR3 length equals 15 residues. In nucleotides, the CDR3 is TGTGCCAGCAGCTTAGGGGCAGGGGGGCTTGAAAAACTGTTTTTT. Amino acid sequence: CASSLGAGGLEKLFF.

This clone was seen a few times. This sequence joins TRBV7-9 and TRBJ1-1; TRBD1 might be the D (5 bases). Germline V gene sequence: CDR1 SEHNR, CDR2 FQNEAQ (reference sequence). The V gene lost 5 bases and the J gene lost 1 base, with 8 bases spanning the gap. The CDR3 loop spans 13 amino acids. The CDR3 is CASSLDTNTEAFF. The CDR3 DNA sequence: TGTGCCAGCAGCCTGGACACGAACACTGAAGCTTTCTTT.

The V gene is TRBV7-9, the J gene TRBJ2-3; the D gene is possibly TRBD1 (6 bases). CDR3 length: 15 amino acids. Trimming stripped 8 bases from V and 0 bases from J, with 15 bases between. Germline V lookup: CDR1 SEHNR, CDR2 FQNEAQ (reference sequence). Here the CDR3 reads CASVRGTFSTDTQYF. The CDR3 coding sequence is TGTGCCAGCGTAAGGGGGACCTTTAGCACAGATACGCAGTATTTT.

The chain carries TRBV11-2 and TRBJ2-1; 10 positions agree with TRBD1. The germline V gene encodes CDR1 SGHAT and CDR2 FQNNGV. This CDR3 contains 16 residues. With V trimmed by 6 bases and J by 3 bases, 8 bases remained unmatched. CDR3 nucleotide sequence: TGTGCCAGCAGGAGTACCGGGACAGGGGTCTACAATGAGCAGTTCTTC. Translation: CASRSTGTGVYNEQFF. Using reference TRBV11-2 and TRBJ2-1 for the parts outside the CDR3, the full variable domain is EAGVAQSPRYKIIEKRQSVAFWCNPISGHATLYWYQQILGQGPKLLIQFQNNGVVDDSQLPKDRFSAERLKGVDSTLKIQPAKLEDSAVYLCASRSTGTGVYNEQFFGPGTRLTVL.

The V call is TRBV5-4, the J call TRBJ2-3; TRBD2 matches 9 bases. The CDR3 is made up of 15 amino acids. V lost 4 bases and J lost 6; bases outside the gene matches: 9. From germline, CDR1 is SGHNT and CDR2 YYREEE (reference sequence). This CDR3 is CASSPGGGGVDTQYF. Written as DNA, the CDR3 is TGTGCCAGCAGCCCGGGGGGCGGGGGGGTGGATACGCAGTATTTT.

This sequence joins TRBV18 and TRBJ2-6; D ambiguous. This CDR3 has 15 residues. The germline V gene has CDR1 KGHSH and CDR2 LQKENI. V dropped 3 bases and J dropped 0 bases, with 6 bases sitting between them. The CDR3 coding sequence is TGTGCCAGCTCACCTCCCAGCTCTGGGGCCAACGTCCTGACTTTC. It translates to CASSPPSSGANVLTF.

This chain connects TRBV5-3 to TRBJ2-2; 7 bases align to TRBD2. TRBV5-3 is sorted into the ORF group, with uncertain function. Unmatched junction bases numbered 16, after V lost 4 bases and J lost 7 bases. The CDR3 extends over 17 amino acids. CDR3 sequence: CARSPYGRGSTGGELFF. In nucleotides, the CDR3 is TGTGCCAGAAGCCCTTATGGGCGGGGGAGCACCGGCGGGGAGCTGTTTTTT.

The genes are TRBV5-4 and TRBJ2-5, with TRBD2 matching 9 bases. V lost 0 bases, J lost 3 bases, and 6 bases stayed unmatched. The CDR3 consists of 16 residues. The germline V gene has CDR1 SGHNT and CDR2 YYREEE (reference sequence). The CDR3 sequence is CASSLGGSGGEETQYF. The CDR3 coding sequence is TGTGCCAGCAGCTTGGGGGGTAGCGGGGGAGAAGAGACCCAGTACTTC.